Listed below are T cell receptor beta chains from one sample, sequenced in a study of cytotoxic CD8 clonotypes in ibrutinib-treated CLL. Profiled with immunoSEQ multiplex PCR; TCRdb holds only in-frame clones, not every one. The sample lists roughly 200,000 clones; over 55% were seen once. The sequenced sample was PBMCs, obtained after 24 months of ibrutinib treatment. These receptor sequences come from a human donor with chronic lymphocytic leukemia. Both conserved end residues are part of each CDR3. Each record gives: J gene, clone size, V gene, D gene, CDR3 protein, CDR3 DNA. The D gene is left open where the match is weak. A clone size is listed for some rows: how often the clone was seen (once, few, many), or a class if it is expanded.

TRBJ2-4,-,TRBV30,-,CAWSVADSANIQYF,TGTGCCTGGAGTGTAGCAGACAGCGCGAACATTCAGTACTTC
TRBJ1-5,-,TRBV6-5,-,CASSYSGTGMQPQHF,TGTGCCAGCAGTTACTCGGGCACAGGTATGCAGCCCCAGCATTTT
TRBJ2-5,-,TRBV30,TRBD1,CAWSVRGYGQGIRKTQYF,TGTGCCTGGAGTGTAAGGGGATACGGACAGGGAATTCGAAAGACCCAGTACTTC
TRBJ2-3,-,TRBV19,TRBD2,CASSPASGSSTDTQYF,TGTGCCAGTAGTCCGGCTAGCGGGTCTAGCACAGATACGCAGTATTTT
TRBJ1-3,-,TRBV28,-,CASSPLQVFAGNTIYF,TGTGCCAGCAGTCCCCTACAGGTGTTTGCTGGAAACACCATATATTTT
TRBJ2-6,once,TRBV5-1,TRBD2,CASSLHGGSSGANVLTF,TGCGCCAGCAGCTTACACGGGGGGAGCTCTGGGGCCAACGTCCTGACTTTC
TRBJ2-3,-,TRBV5-8,-,CASSLDGYMSTDTQYF,TGTGCCAGCAGCTTGGATGGCTATATGAGTACAGATACGCAGTATTTT
TRBJ1-2,-,TRBV7-2,-,CASSFYRDRQGYTF,TGTGCCAGCAGCTTTTACCGGGACCGCCAGGGCTACACCTTC
TRBJ1-3,-,TRBV7-9,-,CASSPILAGPRGNTIYF,TGTGCCAGCAGCCCCATACTGGCAGGCCCGCGGGGAAACACCATATATTTT
TRBJ2-2,-,TRBV27,-,CASRLRDNTGELFF,TGTGCCAGCAGACTTAGGGATAACACCGGGGAGCTGTTTTTT
TRBJ2-5,-,TRBV2,TRBD2,CASSLTSGAIQETQYF,TGTGCCAGCAGCTTAACTAGCGGGGCCATCCAAGAGACCCAGTACTTC
TRBJ2-3,-,TRBV10-3,TRBD2,CASTSGKADTQYF,TGTGCCAGTACTAGCGGAAAGGCGGATACGCAGTATTTT
TRBJ2-3,-,TRBV5-1,-,CASSQEVALEDTQYF,TGCGCCAGCAGCCAAGAGGTCGCGCTGGAAGATACGCAGTATTTT
TRBJ1-2,-,TRBV7-8,-,CASSLETAYGYTF,TGTGCCAGCAGCTTAGAGACAGCTTATGGCTACACCTTC
TRBJ1-1,few,TRBV6-4,-,CASSDEVNTEAFF,TGTGCCAGCAGTGACGAGGTGAACACTGAAGCTTTCTTT
TRBJ2-5,-,TRBV29-1,-,CSVAMAQPGETQYF,TGCAGCGTTGCCATGGCGCAACCGGGAGAGACCCAGTACTTC
TRBJ2-2,few,TRBV19,TRBD1,CASSRGQIRGGSGELFF,TGTGCCAGTAGTAGGGGACAGATTCGCGGCGGTTCCGGGGAGCTGTTTTTT
TRBJ2-5,-,TRBV9,TRBD2,CASSGTSGIGGQETQYF,TGTGCCAGCAGTGGGACTAGCGGGATCGGGGGACAAGAGACCCAGTACTTC
TRBJ1-2,-,TRBV7-2,TRBD1,CASSSYRGPYGYTF,TGTGCCAGCAGCTCCTACAGGGGACCCTATGGCTACACCTTC
TRBJ1-4,-,TRBV25-1,-,CASSEYSSGEEKLFF,TGTGCCAGCAGTGAATATTCTTCGGGGGAAGAAAAACTGTTTTTT
TRBJ2-1,-,TRBV5-4,-,CASSQGQGLNEQFF,TGTGCCAGCAGCCAGGGACAAGGCCTCAATGAGCAGTTCTTC
TRBJ1-1,-,TRBV6-5,-,CASSYSSNPNTEAFF,TGTGCCAGCAGTTACAGCTCGAATCCCAACACTGAAGCTTTCTTT
TRBJ2-1,-,TRBV5-4,TRBD1,CASSPAGTDLYNEQFF,TGTGCCAGCAGCCCCGCCGGGACAGACCTATACAATGAGCAGTTCTTC
TRBJ2-3,-,TRBV7-2,-,CASSGYRVTDTQYF,TGTGCCAGCAGCGGGTACAGGGTCACAGATACGCAGTATTTT
TRBJ2-7,many,TRBV27,-,CASRDMDYSYEQYF,TGTGCCAGCAGAGACATGGACTACTCCTACGAGCAGTACTTC
TRBJ2-7,-,TRBV28,TRBD1,CASSKPDRDPRREQYF,TGTGCCAGCAGTAAACCCGACAGGGACCCACGACGGGAGCAGTACTTC
TRBJ1-2,once,TRBV11-2,-,CASSPDMNYGYTF,TGTGCCAGCAGTCCTGATATGAACTATGGCTACACCTTC
TRBJ1-3,-,TRBV4-2,-,CASSQDRSPGNTIYF,TGTGCCAGCAGCCAAGATCGCAGTCCGGGAAACACCATATATTTT
TRBJ1-3,-,TRBV9,-,CASSPSGTFGDTIYF,TGTGCCAGCAGCCCTAGCGGGACATTTGGCGACACCATATATTTT
TRBJ2-2,-,TRBV7-2,-,CASSSTATGELFF,TGTGCCAGCAGCTCTACAGCTACCGGGGAGCTGTTTTTT
TRBJ2-5,-,TRBV9,TRBD2,CASSGVGSGKETQYF,TGTGCCAGCAGTGGGGTAGGGAGCGGGAAAGAGACCCAGTACTTC
TRBJ1-2,-,TRBV2,-,CASSAVGSPNYGYTF,TGTGCCAGCAGTGCTGTGGGCAGTCCTAACTATGGCTACACCTTC
TRBJ2-5,-,TRBV11-1,TRBD2,CASSLTLRGDGTQYF,TGTGCCAGCAGCTTAACTCTGCGGGGGGACGGGACCCAGTACTTC
TRBJ2-7,once,TRBV2,-,CASRPPGRGTYEQYF,TGTGCCAGCAGGCCCCCGGGACGCGGGACCTACGAGCAGTACTTC
TRBJ2-7,once,TRBV13,TRBD2,CASSFRSSGPYEQYF,TGTGCCAGCAGCTTTAGGTCTAGCGGTCCCTACGAGCAGTACTTC
TRBJ2-1,few,TRBV7-8,TRBD2,CASSSREGSYNEQFF,TGTGCCAGCAGCTCTCGGGAGGGCTCCTACAATGAGCAGTTCTTC
TRBJ2-1,-,TRBV11-2,TRBD2,CASTILAGLYNEQFF,TGTGCCAGCACCATCCTAGCGGGCCTCTACAATGAGCAGTTCTTC
TRBJ2-3,-,TRBV5-1,-,CASSRGTLGADTQYF,TGCGCCAGCAGCCGGGGGACTTTGGGGGCAGATACGCAGTATTTT
TRBJ2-4,-,TRBV29-1,TRBD2,CSVRGLAEKNIQYF,TGCAGCGTTCGTGGACTAGCGGAAAAAAACATTCAGTACTTC
TRBJ2-7,-,TRBV5-1,-,CASRPRQEGKAYEQYF,TGCGCCAGCAGACCTAGGCAGGAGGGCAAGGCCTACGAGCAGTACTTC
TRBJ2-6,-,TRBV10-2,-,CATHPSGANVLTF,TGCGCCACCCACCCGTCTGGGGCCAACGTCCTGACTTTC
TRBJ2-7,once,TRBV27,TRBD1,CASSRDSYEQYF,TGTGCCAGCAGCCGGGACAGTTACGAGCAGTACTTC
TRBJ1-1,-,TRBV25-1,-,CASRGRFDTEAFF,TGTGCCAGCAGGGGGCGATTTGACACTGAAGCTTTCTTT
TRBJ2-5,once,TRBV27,TRBD2,CASSLGLAGVGMETQYF,TGTGCCAGCAGTCTTGGACTAGCGGGAGTTGGGATGGAGACCCAGTACTTC
TRBJ2-7,-,TRBV29-1,-,CSVRVVYEQYF,TGCAGCGTTAGGGTTGTTTACGAGCAGTACTTC
TRBJ2-7,-,TRBV5-1,-,CASSFGRISYEQYF,TGCGCCAGCAGCTTCGGTCGGATCTCCTACGAGCAGTACTTC
TRBJ2-4,-,TRBV11-2,-,CASSLSPVIQYF,TGTGCCAGCAGCTTATCACCCGTCATTCAGTACTTC
TRBJ2-3,-,TRBV5-1,-,CASSLAVDATTDTQYF,TGCGCCAGCAGCTTGGCCGTGGATGCAACCACAGATACGCAGTATTTT
TRBJ2-1,-,TRBV2,-,CASGGPSSYNEQFF,TGTGCCAGCGGGGGACCGTCTTCGTACAATGAGCAGTTCTTC
TRBJ1-5,-,TRBV2,TRBD1,CASSKTGNQPQHF,TGTGCCAGCAGTAAGACAGGGAATCAGCCCCAGCATTTT
TRBJ1-1,-,TRBV27,TRBD1,CASRTGENTEAFF,TGTGCCAGCAGAACAGGGGAGAACACTGAAGCTTTCTTT
TRBJ2-5,-,TRBV7-9,TRBD2,CASSLGTSGSLETQYF,TGTGCCAGCAGCCTGGGGACTAGCGGGAGTCTTGAGACCCAGTACTTC
TRBJ1-4,-,TRBV7-9,-,CASSYPLRSNEKLFF,TGTGCCAGCAGCTACCCTCTCAGATCTAATGAAAAACTGTTTTTT
TRBJ2-1,-,TRBV11-2,TRBD2,CASSFLLATNNEQFF,TGTGCCAGCAGCTTCTTACTAGCGACGAACAATGAGCAGTTCTTC
TRBJ1-3,-,TRBV27,TRBD1,CASRGTGIGNTIYF,TGTGCCAGCAGGGGGACAGGGATAGGAAACACCATATATTTT